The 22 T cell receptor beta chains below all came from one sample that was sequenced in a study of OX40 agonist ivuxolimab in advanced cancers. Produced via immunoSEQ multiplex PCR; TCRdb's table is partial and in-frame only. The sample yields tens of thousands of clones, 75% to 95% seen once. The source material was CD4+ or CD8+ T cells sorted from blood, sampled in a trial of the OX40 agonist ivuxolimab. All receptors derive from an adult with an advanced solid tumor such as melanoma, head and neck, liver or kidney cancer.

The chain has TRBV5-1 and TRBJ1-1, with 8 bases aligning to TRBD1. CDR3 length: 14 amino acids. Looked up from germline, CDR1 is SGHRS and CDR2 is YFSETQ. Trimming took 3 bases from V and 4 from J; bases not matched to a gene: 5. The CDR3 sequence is CASSSGGGITEAFF. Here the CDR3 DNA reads TGCGCCAGCAGCTCAGGGGGCGGGATCACTGAAGCTTTCTTT.

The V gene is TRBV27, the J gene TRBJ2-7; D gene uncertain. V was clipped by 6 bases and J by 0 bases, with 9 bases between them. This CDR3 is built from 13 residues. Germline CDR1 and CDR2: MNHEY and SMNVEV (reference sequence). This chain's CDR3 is CASSFSSSYEQYF. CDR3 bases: TGTGCCAGCAGCTTCAGTAGCTCCTACGAGCAGTACTTC.

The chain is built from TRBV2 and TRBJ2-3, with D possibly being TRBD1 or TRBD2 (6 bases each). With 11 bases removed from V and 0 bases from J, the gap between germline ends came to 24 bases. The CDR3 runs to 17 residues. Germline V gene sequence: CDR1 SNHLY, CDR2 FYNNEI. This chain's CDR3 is CAASIRVRGESTDTQYF. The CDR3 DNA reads TGTGCCGCCAGCATTCGGGTTAGGGGGGAAAGCACAGATACGCAGTATTTT.

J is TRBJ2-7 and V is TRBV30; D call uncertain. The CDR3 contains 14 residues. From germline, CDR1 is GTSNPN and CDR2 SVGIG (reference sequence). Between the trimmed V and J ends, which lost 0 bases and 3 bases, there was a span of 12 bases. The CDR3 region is CAWSVSMGYYEQYF. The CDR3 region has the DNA TGTGCCTGGAGTGTTAGTATGGGTTACTACGAGCAGTACTTC.

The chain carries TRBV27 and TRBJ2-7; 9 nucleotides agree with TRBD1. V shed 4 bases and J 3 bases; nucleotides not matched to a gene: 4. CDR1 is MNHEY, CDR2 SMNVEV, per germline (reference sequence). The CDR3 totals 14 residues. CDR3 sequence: CASSWGQGYYEQYF. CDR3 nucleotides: TGTGCCAGCAGTTGGGGACAGGGCTACTACGAGCAGTACTTC.

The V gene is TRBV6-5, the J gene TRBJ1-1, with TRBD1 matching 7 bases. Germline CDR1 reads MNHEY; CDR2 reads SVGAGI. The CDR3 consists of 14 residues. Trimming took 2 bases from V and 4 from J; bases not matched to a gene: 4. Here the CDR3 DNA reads TGTGCCAGCAGTTACGGGCCAGGGGGCACTGAAGCTTTCTTT. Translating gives CASSYGPGGTEAFF.

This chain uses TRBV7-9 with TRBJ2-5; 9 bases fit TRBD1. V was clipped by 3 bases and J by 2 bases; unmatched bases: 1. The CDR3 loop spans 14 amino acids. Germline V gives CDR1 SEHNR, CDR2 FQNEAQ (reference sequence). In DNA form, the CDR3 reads TGTGCCAGCAGCTTCGACAGGGGGCAAGAGACCCAGTACTTC. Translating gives CASSFDRGQETQYF. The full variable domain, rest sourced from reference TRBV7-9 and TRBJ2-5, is DTGVSQNPRHKITKRGQNVTFRCDPISEHNRLYWYRQTLGQGPEFLTYFQNEAQLEKSRLLSDRFSAERPKGSFSTLEIQRTEQGDSAMYLCASSFDRGQETQYFGPGTRLLVL.

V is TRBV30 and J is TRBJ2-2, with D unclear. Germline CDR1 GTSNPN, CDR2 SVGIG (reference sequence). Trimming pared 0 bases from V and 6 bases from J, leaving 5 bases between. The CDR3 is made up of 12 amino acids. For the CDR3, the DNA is TGTGCCTGGAGTGTATCATCCGGGGAGCTGTTTTTT. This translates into CAWSVSSGELFF. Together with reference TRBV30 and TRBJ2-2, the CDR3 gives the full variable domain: SQTIHQWPATLVQPVGSPLSLECTVEGTSNPNLYWYRQAAGRGLQLLFYSVGIGQISSEVPQNLSASRPQDRQFILSSKKLLLSDSGFYLCAWSVSSGELFFGEGSRLTVL.

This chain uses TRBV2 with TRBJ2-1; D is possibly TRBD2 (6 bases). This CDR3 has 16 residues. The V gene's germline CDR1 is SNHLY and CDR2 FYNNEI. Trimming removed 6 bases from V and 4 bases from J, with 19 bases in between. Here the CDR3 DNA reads TGTGCCAGCAGCGGAAGGGACTCGGACCCGTACAATGAGCAGTTCTTC. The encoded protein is CASSGRDSDPYNEQFF.

In nucleotides, the CDR3 is TGTGCCAGCAGTACGGCCGGTGAACAAGAGACCCAGTACTTC. This codes for CASSTAGEQETQYF. V is TRBV6-5 and J is TRBJ2-5; no clear D. The germline gives CDR1 MNHEY, CDR2 SVGAGI. The CDR3 extends over 14 amino acids. V lost 5 bases and J lost 2, with 12 bases in between.

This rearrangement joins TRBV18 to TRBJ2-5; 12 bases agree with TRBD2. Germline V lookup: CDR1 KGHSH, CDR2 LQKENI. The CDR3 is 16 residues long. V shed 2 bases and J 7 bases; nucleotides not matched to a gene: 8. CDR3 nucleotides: TGTGCCAGCTCACCATTGACTAGCGGGGGTGATGGGACCCAGTACTTC. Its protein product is CASSPLTSGGDGTQYF.

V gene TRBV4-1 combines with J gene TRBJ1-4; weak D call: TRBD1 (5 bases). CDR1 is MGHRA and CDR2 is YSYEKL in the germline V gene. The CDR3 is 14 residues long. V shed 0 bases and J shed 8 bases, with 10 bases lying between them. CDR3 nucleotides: TGCGCCAGCAGCCAAGAGGGCAGGGAGGAAAAACTGTTTTTT. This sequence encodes CASSQEGREEKLFF.

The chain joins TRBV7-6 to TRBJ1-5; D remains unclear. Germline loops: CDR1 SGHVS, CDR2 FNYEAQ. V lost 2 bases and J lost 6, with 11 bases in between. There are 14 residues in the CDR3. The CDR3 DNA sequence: TGTGCCAGCAGCTTATTCGGGGAAGGTCAGCCCCAGCATTTT. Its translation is CASSLFGEGQPQHF.

The CDR3 DNA reads as TGTGCCTGGAGTGAGACAGGGAGCCCTACAGATACGCAGTATTTT. As protein: CAWSETGSPTDTQYF. The rearrangement joins TRBV30 to TRBJ2-3; 7 bases map to TRBD1. Per germline, CDR1 GTSNPN and CDR2 SVGIG (reference sequence). J gave up 3 bases and V 1 base, and 7 bases lay outside the gene matches. The CDR3 covers 15 residues.

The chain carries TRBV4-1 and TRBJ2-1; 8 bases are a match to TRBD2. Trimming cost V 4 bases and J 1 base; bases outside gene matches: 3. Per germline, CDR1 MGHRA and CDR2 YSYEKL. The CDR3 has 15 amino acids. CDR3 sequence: CASSLRGGSYNEQFF. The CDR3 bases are TGCGCCAGCAGCCTCCGGGGGGGATCCTACAATGAGCAGTTCTTC.

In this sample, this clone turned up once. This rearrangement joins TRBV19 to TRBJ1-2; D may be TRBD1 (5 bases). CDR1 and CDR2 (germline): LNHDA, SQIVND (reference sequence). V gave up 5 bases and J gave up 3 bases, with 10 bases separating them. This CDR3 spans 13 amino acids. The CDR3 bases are TGTGCCAGTAGTCTGGACACCGACTATGGCTACACCTTC. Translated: CASSLDTDYGYTF.

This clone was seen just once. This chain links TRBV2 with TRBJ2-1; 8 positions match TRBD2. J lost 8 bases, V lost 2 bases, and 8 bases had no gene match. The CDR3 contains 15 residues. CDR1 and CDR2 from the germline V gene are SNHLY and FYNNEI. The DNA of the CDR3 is TGTGCCAGCAGTGAAACCGGGGGGGCCGTAGATGAGCAGTTCTTC. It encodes CASSETGGAVDEQFF.

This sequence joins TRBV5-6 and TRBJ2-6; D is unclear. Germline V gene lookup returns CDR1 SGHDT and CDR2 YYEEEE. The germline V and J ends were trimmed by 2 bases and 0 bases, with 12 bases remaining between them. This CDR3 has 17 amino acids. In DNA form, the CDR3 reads TGTGCCAGCAGCTTTGGACGGTTTAGCTCTGGGGCCAACGTCCTGACTTTC. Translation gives CASSFGRFSSGANVLTF.

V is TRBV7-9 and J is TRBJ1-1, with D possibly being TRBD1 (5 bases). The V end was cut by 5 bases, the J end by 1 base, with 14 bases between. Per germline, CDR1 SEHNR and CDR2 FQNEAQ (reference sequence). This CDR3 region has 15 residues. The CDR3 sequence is CASSPTEGANTEAFF. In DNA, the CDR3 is TGTGCCAGCAGCCCGACCGAAGGGGCGAACACTGAAGCTTTCTTT.

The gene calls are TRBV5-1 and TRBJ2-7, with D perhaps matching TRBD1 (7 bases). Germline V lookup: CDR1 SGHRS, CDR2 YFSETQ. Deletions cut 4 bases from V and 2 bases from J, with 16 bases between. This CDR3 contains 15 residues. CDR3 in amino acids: CASSPRAGGTYEQYF. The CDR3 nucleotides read TGCGCCAGCAGCCCCCGGGCAGGGGGGACCTACGAGCAGTACTTC. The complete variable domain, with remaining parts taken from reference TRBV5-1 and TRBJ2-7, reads KAGVTQTPRYLIKTRGQQVTLSCSPISGHRSVSWYQQTPGQGLQFLFEYFSETQRNKGNFPGRFSGRQFSNSRSEMNVSTLELGDSALYLCASSPRAGGTYEQYFGPGTRLTVT.

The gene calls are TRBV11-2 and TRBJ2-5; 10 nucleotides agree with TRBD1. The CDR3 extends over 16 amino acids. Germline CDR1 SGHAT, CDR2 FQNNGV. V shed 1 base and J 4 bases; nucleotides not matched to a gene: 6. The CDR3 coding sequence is TGTGCCAGCAGCTTAGCCCTCGGGACAGGGGCAGAGACCCAGTACTTC. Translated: CASSLALGTGAETQYF.

DNA of the CDR3: TGTGCCAGCAGACAGGTGTCCTACAATGAGCAGTTCTTC. Translating it yields CASRQVSYNEQFF. V gene TRBV11-2 combines with J gene TRBJ2-1, with TRBD1 as a possible D gene (5 bases). Trimming left V 6 bases short and J 1 base short, with 7 bases between. Germline V lookup: CDR1 SGHAT, CDR2 FQNNGV. This CDR3 comprises 13 residues.